The clone carrying this T cell receptor (beta chain) was detected once. This specimen comes from a study of T cell responses to AZD1222 COVID-19 vaccine. Profiled with immunoSEQ multiplex PCR; TCRdb holds only in-frame clones, not every one. The sample has some 170,000 clones, about 92% seen once. Trimming took 2 bases from V and 13 from J, leaving 12 bases between them. The length of the CDR3 is 12 residues. Germline CDR1 and CDR2: KGHSH and LQKENI. The sample consisted of peripheral blood, taken 28 days after the second AZD1222 dose. The gene calls are TRBV18 and TRBJ2-1, with D perhaps being TRBD1 or TRBD2 (5 bases each). The origin of this receptor is an adult who received the AZD1222 COVID-19 vaccine. In DNA form, the CDR3 reads TGTGCCAGCTCACCAGAAGGGACGAACCAGTTCTTC. This codes for CASSPEGTNQFF.